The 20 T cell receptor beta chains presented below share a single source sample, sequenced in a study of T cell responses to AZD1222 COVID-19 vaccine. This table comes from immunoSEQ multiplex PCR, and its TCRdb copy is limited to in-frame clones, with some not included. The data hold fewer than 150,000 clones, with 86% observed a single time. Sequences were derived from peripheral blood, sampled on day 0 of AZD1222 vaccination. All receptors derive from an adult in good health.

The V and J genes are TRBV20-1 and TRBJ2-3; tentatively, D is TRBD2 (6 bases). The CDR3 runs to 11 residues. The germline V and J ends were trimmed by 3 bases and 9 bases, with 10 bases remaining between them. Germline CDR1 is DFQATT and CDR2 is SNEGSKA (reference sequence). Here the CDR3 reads CSASLLATQYF. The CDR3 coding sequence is TGCAGTGCTAGTTTACTAGCAACGCAGTATTTT.

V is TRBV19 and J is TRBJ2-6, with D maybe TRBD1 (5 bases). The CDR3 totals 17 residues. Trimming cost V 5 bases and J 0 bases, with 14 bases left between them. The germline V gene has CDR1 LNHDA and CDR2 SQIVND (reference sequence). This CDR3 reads CASSSAVRASGANVLTF. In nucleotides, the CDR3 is TGTGCCAGTAGTTCCGCCGTCAGGGCCTCTGGGGCCAACGTCCTGACTTTC.

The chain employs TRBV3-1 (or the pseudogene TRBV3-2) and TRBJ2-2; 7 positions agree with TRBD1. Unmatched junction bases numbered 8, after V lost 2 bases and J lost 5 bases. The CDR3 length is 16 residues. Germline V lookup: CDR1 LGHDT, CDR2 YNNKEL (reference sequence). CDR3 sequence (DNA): TGTGCCAGCAGCCAAAGACAGGGATGGGGTACCGGGGAGCTGTTTTTT. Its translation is CASSQRQGWGTGELFF.

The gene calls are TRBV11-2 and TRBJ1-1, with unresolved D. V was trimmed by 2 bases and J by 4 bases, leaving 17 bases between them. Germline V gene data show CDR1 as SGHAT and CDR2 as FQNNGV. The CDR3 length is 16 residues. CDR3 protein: CASSLRSQPVGTEAFF. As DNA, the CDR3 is TGTGCCAGCAGCTTACGGTCACAGCCGGTGGGCACTGAAGCTTTCTTT.

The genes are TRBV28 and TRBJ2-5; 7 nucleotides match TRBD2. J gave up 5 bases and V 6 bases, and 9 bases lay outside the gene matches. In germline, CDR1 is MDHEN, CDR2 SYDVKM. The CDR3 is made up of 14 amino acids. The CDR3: CASSYGGIGETQYF. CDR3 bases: TGTGCCAGCAGCTACGGGGGGATCGGGGAGACCCAGTACTTC.

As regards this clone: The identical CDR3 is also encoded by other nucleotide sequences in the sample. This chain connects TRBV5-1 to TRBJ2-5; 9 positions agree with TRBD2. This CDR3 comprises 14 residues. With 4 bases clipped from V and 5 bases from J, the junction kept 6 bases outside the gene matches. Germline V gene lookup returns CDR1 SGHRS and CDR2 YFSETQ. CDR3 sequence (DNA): TGCGCCAGCAGCCAGGGACTAGCCGGGGAGACCCAGTACTTC. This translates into CASSQGLAGETQYF. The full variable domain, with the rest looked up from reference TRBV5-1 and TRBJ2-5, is KAGVTQTPRYLIKTRGQQVTLSCSPISGHRSVSWYQQTPGQGLQFLFEYFSETQRNKGNFPGRFSGRQFSNSRSEMNVSTLELGDSALYLCASSQGLAGETQYFGPGTRLLVL.

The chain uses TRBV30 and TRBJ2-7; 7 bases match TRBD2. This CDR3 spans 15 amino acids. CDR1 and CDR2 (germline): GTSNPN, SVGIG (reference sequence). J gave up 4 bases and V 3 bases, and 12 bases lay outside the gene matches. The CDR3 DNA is TGTGCCTGGAGCCCCGGCGGGGGAAGGGCATACGAGCAGTACTTC. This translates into CAWSPGGGRAYEQYF.

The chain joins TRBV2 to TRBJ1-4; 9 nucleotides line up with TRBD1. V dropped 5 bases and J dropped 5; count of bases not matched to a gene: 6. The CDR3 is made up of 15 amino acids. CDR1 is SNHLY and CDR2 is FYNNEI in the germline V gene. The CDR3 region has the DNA TGTGCCAGCAGTTCCCTGACAGGGGGGAATGAAAAACTGTTTTTT. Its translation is CASSSLTGGNEKLFF.

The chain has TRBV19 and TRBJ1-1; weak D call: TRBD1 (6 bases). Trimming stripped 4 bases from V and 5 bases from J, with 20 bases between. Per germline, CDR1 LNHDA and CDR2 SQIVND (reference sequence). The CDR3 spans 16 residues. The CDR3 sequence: CASSTPRQDRRTEAFF. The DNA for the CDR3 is TGTGCCAGTAGTACTCCTCGACAGGATAGGAGGACTGAAGCTTTCTTT.

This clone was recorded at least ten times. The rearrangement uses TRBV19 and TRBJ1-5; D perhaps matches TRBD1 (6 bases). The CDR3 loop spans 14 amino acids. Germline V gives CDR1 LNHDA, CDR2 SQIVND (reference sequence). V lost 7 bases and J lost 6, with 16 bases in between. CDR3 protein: CASNPGAESQPQHF. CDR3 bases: TGTGCCAGTAATCCAGGGGCCGAGAGTCAGCCCCAGCATTTT.

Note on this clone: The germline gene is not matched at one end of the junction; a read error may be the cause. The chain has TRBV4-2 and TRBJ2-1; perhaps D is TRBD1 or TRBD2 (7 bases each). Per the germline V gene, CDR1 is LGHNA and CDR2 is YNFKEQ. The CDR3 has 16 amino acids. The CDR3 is CASSQDTGRGPNEQFF. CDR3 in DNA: TGTGCCAGCAGTCAAGATACGGGGAGGGGGCCTAATGAGCAGTTCTTC.

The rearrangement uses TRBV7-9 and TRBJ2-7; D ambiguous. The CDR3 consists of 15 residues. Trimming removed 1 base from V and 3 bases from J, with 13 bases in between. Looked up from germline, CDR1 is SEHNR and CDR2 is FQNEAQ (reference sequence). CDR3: CASSLGDIRYYEQYF. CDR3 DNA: TGTGCCAGCAGCTTAGGAGACATTCGTTACTACGAGCAGTACTTC.

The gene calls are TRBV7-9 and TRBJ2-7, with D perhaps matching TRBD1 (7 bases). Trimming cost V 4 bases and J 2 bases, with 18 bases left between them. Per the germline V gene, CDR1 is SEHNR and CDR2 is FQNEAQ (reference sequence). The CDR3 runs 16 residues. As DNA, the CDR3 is TGTGCCAGCAGCTCCAGGGGGGAGGCAGACCCCTACGAGCAGTACTTC. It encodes CASSSRGEADPYEQYF.

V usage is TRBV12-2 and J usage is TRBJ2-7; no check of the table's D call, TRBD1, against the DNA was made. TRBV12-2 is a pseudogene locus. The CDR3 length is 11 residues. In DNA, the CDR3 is TGTGCAAGTGGGGCAAAAGTCGAGCAGTACTTC. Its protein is CASGAKVEQYF.

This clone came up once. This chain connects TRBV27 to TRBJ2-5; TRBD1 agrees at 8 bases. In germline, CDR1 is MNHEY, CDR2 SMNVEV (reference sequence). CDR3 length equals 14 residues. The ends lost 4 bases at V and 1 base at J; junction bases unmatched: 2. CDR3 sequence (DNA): TGTGCCAGCAGTTCCGGACAGGGCCAAGAGACCCAGTACTTC. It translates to CASSSGQGQETQYF.

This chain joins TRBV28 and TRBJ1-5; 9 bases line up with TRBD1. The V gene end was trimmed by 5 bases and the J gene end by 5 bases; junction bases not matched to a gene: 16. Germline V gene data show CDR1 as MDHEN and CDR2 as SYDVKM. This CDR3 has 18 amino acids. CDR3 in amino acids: CASSRGTGSSRNYQPQHF. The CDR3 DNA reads TGTGCCAGCAGTCGAGGGACAGGGTCGTCCCGGAACTATCAGCCCCAGCATTTT.

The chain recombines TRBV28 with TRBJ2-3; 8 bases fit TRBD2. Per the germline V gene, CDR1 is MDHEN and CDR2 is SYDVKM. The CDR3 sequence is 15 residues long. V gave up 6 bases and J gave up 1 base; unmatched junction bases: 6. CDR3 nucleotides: TGTGCCAGCAGCTCGGGAGGGGGGGGCACAGATACGCAGTATTTT. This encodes CASSSGGGGTDTQYF.

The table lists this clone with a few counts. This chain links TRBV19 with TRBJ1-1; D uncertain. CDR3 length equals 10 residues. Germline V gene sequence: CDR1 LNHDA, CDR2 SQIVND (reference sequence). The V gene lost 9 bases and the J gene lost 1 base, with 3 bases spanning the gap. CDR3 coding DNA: TGTGCCAGCAGGAACACTGAAGCTTTCTTT. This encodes CASRNTEAFF.

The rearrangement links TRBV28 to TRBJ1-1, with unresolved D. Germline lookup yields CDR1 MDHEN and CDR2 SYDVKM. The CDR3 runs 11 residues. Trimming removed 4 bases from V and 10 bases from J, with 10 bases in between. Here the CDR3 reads CASSSNRLAFF. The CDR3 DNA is TGTGCCAGCAGTTCTAACAGACTAGCTTTCTTT.

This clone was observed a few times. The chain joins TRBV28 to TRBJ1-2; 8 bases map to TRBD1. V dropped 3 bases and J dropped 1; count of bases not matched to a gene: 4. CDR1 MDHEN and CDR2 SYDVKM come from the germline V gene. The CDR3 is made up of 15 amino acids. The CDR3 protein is CASSLRQGNNYGYTF. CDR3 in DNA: TGTGCCAGCAGTTTGAGACAGGGGAATAACTATGGCTACACCTTC.